The 3 T cell receptor beta chains presented below share a single source sample, sequenced in a study of CD8+ T cells in alopecia areata. Extraction and reverse transcription of RNA yielded cDNA as the sequencing template. This table comes from immunoSEQ multiplex PCR, and its TCRdb copy is limited to in-frame clones, with some not included. The profile shows fewer than 200,000 clones, about 72% of them singletons. The sample consisted of CD8+ T cells sorted from blood, taken at week 0. Receptors were obtained from a human donor with alopecia areata.

The genes are TRBV25-1 and TRBJ2-2; D unresolved. CDR3 length: 13 residues. Trimming cost V 4 bases and J 4 bases, with 7 bases left between them. Germline CDR1 reads MGHDK; CDR2 reads SYGVNS. In DNA, the CDR3 is TGTGCCAGCAGTGCCGTCAGCACCGGGGAGCTGTTTTTT. Translating it yields CASSAVSTGELFF.

The chain combines TRBV29-1 with TRBJ1-2; 7 bases align to TRBD1. Germline CDR1 and CDR2: SQVTM and ANQGSEA. V shed 7 bases, J shed 4 bases, and the junction held 9 bases outside the gene matches. The CDR3 is 13 amino acids. The CDR3 is CSAKDRVGYGYTF. The CDR3, as DNA: TGCAGCGCAAAAGACAGGGTCGGCTATGGCTACACCTTC.

The chain is built from TRBV4-1 and TRBJ2-7; TRBD2 agrees at 8 bases. The CDR3 has 15 residues. Germline lookup yields CDR1 MGHRA and CDR2 YSYEKL. V was pared by 4 bases and J by 4 bases, with 9 bases of the junction left unmatched. The CDR3 region is CASSPPLSGGYEQYF. The CDR3 DNA reads TGCGCCAGCAGCCCCCCGTTAAGCGGGGGATACGAGCAGTACTTC.